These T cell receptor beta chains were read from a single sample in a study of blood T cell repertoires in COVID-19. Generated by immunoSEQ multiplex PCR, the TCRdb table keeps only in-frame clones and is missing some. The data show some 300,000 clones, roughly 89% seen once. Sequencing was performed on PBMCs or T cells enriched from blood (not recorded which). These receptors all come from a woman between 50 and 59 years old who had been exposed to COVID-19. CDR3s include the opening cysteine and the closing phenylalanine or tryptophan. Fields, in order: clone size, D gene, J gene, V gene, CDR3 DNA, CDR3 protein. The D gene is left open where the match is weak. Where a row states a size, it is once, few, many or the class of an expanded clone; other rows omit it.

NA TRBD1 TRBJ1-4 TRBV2 TGTGCCAGCAGTGCGCCTGGGACAGGGAGGGTTCGGGAAAAACTGTTTTTT CASSAPGTGRVREKLFF
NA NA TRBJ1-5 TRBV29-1 TGCAGCGTTGGCGCGGACAGTGCGGGCAATCAGCCCCAGCATTTT CSVGADSAGNQPQHF
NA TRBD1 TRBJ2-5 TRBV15 TGTGCCACCAGCAGAGGACAGGGTGTGGAGACCCAGTACTTC CATSRGQGVETQYF
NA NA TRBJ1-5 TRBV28 TGTGCCAGCAGTTCCCTGAGGCAGCCCCAGCATTTT CASSSLRQPQHF
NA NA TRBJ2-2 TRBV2 TGTGCCAGCAGTGGAGGAACCGGGGAGCTGTTTTTT CASSGGTGELFF
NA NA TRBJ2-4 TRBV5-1 TGCGCCAGCACCACACTGACAGAAAACATTCAGTACTTC CASTTLTENIQYF
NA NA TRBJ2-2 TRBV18 TGTGCCAGCTCACTCCAGGGGACGAAGAACACCGGGGAGCTGTTTTTT CASSLQGTKNTGELFF
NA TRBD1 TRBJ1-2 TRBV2 TGTGCCAGGGAAAATGGACAGGGCTATGGCTACACCTTC CARENGQGYGYTF
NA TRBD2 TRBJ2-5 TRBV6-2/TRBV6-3 TGTGCCAGCAGTAGATCCGGGACTAGTATTTCAGGGACCCAGTACTTC CASSRSGTSISGTQYF
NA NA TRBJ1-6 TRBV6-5 TGTGCCAGCCGGGAAACCTATAATTCACCCCTCCACTTT CASRETYNSPLHF
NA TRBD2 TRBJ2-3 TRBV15 TGTGCCACCAGCAGAGGATTGACTAGCGGGGCCACAGATACGCAGTATTTT CATSRGLTSGATDTQYF
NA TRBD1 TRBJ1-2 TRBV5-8 TGTGCCAGCAGCTGGCAGGGGGCGCAAGGCTACACCTTC CASSWQGAQGYTF
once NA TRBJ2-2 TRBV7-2 TGTGCCAGCAGGACCCAGGGCGAAAACACCGGGGAGCTGTTTTTT CASRTQGENTGELFF
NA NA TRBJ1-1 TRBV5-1 TGCGCCAGCAGCTTGGCCGCAGAGACGGGGTACCCTTTCTTT CASSLAAETGYPFF
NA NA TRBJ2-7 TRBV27 TGTGCCAGCAGTTTACAGACCGGGACTCTGCTATACGAGCAGTACTTC CASSLQTGTLLYEQYF
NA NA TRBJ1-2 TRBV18 TGTGCCAGCTCACCCGCCACCCTGAGAGGCGCTCACTATGGCTACACCTTC CASSPATLRGAHYGYTF
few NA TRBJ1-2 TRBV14 TGTGCCAGCAGCCCTAGGACGGGAGATGGCTACACCTTC CASSPRTGDGYTF
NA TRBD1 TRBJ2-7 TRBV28 TGTGCCAGCAGTTTTCGTGAGGGGGCGCGTAGGACCTACGAGCAGTACTTC CASSFREGARRTYEQYF
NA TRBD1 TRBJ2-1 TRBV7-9 TGTGCCAGCAGCCCATTTACAGGGGGAGAGCAGTTCTTC CASSPFTGGEQFF
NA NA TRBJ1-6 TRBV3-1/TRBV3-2 TGTGCCAGCAGCCAATCAGGGGAGAGTTCACCCCTCCACTTT CASSQSGESSPLHF
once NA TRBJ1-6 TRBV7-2 TGTGCCAGCAGCTTAGTGGGGGGGCCCGGGGTTTCACCCCTCCACTTT CASSLVGGPGVSPLHF
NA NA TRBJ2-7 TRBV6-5 TGTGCCAGCACCCTTGGTCCTAGCTCTTACGAGCAGTACTTC CASTLGPSSYEQYF
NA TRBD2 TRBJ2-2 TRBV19 TGTGCCAGTAGTATAGAGGGACTAGCGGGGCCCGGGGAGCTGTTTTTT CASSIEGLAGPGELFF
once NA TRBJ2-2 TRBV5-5 TGTGCCAGTGGTTCGGTGGGCCCGAACACCGGGGAGCTGTTTTTT CASGSVGPNTGELFF
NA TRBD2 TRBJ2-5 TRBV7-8 TGTGCCAGCAGCTCCGGCGTGACTAGCGGGGAACAAGAGACCCAGTACTTC CASSSGVTSGEQETQYF
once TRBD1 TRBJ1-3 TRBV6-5 TGTGCCAGCACCCAGGGGGCGAGCGGAAACACCATATATTTT CASTQGASGNTIYF
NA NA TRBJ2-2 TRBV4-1 TGCGCCAGCAGCCACTCCAGGGGGGCCGGGGAGCTGTTTTTT CASSHSRGAGELFF
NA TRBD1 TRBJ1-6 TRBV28 TGTGCCAGCAGTTCCCCAGGACAGGCCGGAACCCTCCACTTT CASSSPGQAGTLHF
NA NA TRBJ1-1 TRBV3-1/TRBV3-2 TGTGCCAGCAGCCAAGATTTTGGCGGGGAAGCTTTCTTT CASSQDFGGEAFF
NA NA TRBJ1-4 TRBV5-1 TGCGCCAGCAGCTTGGCGGGGGAAAAACTGTTTTTT CASSLAGEKLFF
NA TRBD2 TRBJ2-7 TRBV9 TGTGCCAGCAGCCCCGGTGGCCTAGCGGGGACCCTCTACGAGCAGTACTTC CASSPGGLAGTLYEQYF
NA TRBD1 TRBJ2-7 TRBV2 TGTGCCAGCATACGGGACAGGGGGCCTTTGGAGCAGTACTTC CASIRDRGPLEQYF
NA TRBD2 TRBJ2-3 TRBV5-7 TGTGCCAGCAGCTTGCAGGAGCGGGGGGGCCGACCCGCCACAGATACGCAGTATTTT CASSLQERGGRPATDTQYF
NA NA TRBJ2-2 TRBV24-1 TGTGCCACCAGTGGATCGGTGGCCGGGGAGCTGTTTTTT CATSGSVAGELFF
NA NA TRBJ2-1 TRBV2 TGTGCCAGCAGTGTATACAATGAGCAGTTCTTC CASSVYNEQFF
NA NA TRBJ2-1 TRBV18 TGTGCCAGCTCACCACAGGGGGTTTTCTACAATGAGCAGTTCTTC CASSPQGVFYNEQFF
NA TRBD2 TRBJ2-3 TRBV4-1 TGCGCCAGCAGCCTCCTAGCGGGGGGGGAGACAGATACGCAGTATTTT CASSLLAGGETDTQYF
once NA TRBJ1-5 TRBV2 TGTGCCAGCGGACAAATTAGCAATCAGCCCCAGCATTTT CASGQISNQPQHF
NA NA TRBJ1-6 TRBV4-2 TGTGCCAGCAGCCAAGATGAAGCAGGGTATAATTCACCCCTCCACTTT CASSQDEAGYNSPLHF
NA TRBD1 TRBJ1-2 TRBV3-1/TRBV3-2 TGTGCCAGCAGCCTACGGGACAGAGCCTACCCTAACTATGGCTACACCTTC CASSLRDRAYPNYGYTF
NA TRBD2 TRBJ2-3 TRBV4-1 TGCGCCAGCAGCCAAGACGCTGGGGGGGATAGTACGCAGTATTTT CASSQDAGGDSTQYF
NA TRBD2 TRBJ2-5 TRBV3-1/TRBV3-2 TGTGCCAGCATTCGCGGGGGGGCCCGGGGGGAGACCCAGTACTTC CASIRGGARGETQYF
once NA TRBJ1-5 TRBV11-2 TGTGCCAGCAGCTTAGAACGGGATAGCAATCAGCCCCAGCATTTT CASSLERDSNQPQHF
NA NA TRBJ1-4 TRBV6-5 TGTGCCAGCAGCCAGGGTCAGGAAAAACTGTTTTTT CASSQGQEKLFF
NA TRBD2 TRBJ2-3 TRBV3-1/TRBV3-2 TGTGCCAGCAGGGCATCGTTAGCGGGGGGGGTAACAGATACGCAGTATTTT CASRASLAGGVTDTQYF
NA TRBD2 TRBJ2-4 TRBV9 TGTGCCAGCAGCGTATTTGGGCGGGGGGTAGCCAAAAACATTCAGTACTTC CASSVFGRGVAKNIQYF
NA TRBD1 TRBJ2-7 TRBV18 TGTGCCAGCTCACCTCTACCGGGACAGGGATCTTACGAGCAGTACTTC CASSPLPGQGSYEQYF
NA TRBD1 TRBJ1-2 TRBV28 TGTGCCAGCACTCGGACAGGTTTAGCTAACTATGGCTACACCTTC CASTRTGLANYGYTF
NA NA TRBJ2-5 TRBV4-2 TGTGCCAGCAGCCGAGACGGGGGGCAAGGGGGAGAGACCCAGTACTTC CASSRDGGQGGETQYF
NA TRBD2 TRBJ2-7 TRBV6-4 TGTGCCAGCAGTGTAGCGGGGGGGCCCTACGAGCAGTACTTC CASSVAGGPYEQYF
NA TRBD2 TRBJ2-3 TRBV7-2 TGTGCCAGCAGCCGCTTTCTTAGCGGGGGGGCCACAGATACGCAGTATTTT CASSRFLSGGATDTQYF
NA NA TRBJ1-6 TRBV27 TGTGCCAGCCGACGGAGGGAAGTTAATTCACCCCTCCACTTT CASRRREVNSPLHF